What follows is one T cell receptor beta chain and its context. Generated by immunoSEQ multiplex PCR, the TCRdb table keeps only in-frame clones and is missing some. The table records more than 150,000 clones, 94% of them present only once. Germline V gene lookup returns CDR1 LGHDT and CDR2 YNNKEL (reference sequence). V lost 2 bases, J lost 1 base, and 4 bases stayed unmatched. The length of the CDR3 is 15 residues. These data belong to a study of blood T cell repertoires in COVID-19. Study context: Samples representing acute and convalescent COVID-19 were sourced from the United States, Italy and Spain. Nucleic acid was either cDNA or gDNA, and it came from T cells, B-cell-depleted T cells, or PBMCs.

Seattle participants joined during active infection and were tracked over time. This receptor was taken from a man aged 30 to 45 with COVID-19, enrolled during active disease. The chain combines TRBV3-1 (or the pseudogene TRBV3-2) with TRBJ1-1; 7 bases match TRBD1. Material for sequencing was peripheral blood. CDR3 in DNA: TGTGCCAGCAGCCAATATCGACAGGGGAACACTGAAGCTTTCTTT. Its translation is CASSQYRQGNTEAFF.